The clone carrying this T cell receptor (beta chain) has just a few counts. Its target is not known. CDR3 length equals 15 residues. The J segment lost 3 bases and the V segment lost 0 bases, leaving 6 bases of the junction unmatched. CDR1 is SGDLS and CDR2 is YYNGEE in the germline V gene. These data come from a study of T cells in Graves' hyperthyroidism and ophthalmopathy. Turning to the study itself: The authors collected peripheral blood at initial diagnosis, before any treatment.

Thyroid ultrasound, orbital computed tomography, clinical symptoms, and serum thyroxine and TRAb underpinned diagnoses. Extraction of PBMCs used around 9.6 ml of fresh peripheral blood. RNA transcripts provided the source from which TCR beta CDR3 regions were amplified. A set of HTBI primers served as the primers for a first-round RT-PCR of the TCR CDR3. TCRdb processed the multiplex PCR reads anew with MiXCR; each CDR3 protein has one entry. The data contain approximately 710,000 distinct CDR3 sequences, 17% of them singletons. Whole-study findings and limits: Ophthalmopathy, which appeared later, was predicted by the model a median about 6 months before onset.

The sample consisted of blood. The chain is built from TRBV9 and TRBJ2-7; 7 bases are a match to TRBD2. This TCR came from a man in his fifties with Graves' hyperthyroidism. CDR3 sequence reads: CASSVDPSGNYEQYF. DNA of the CDR3: TGTGCCAGCAGCGTAGATCCTAGCGGAAACTACGAGCAGTACTTC.